Listed here are 3 T cell receptor beta chains from one sample, sequenced in a study of cytomegalovirus exposure and HLA in healthy donors. The PCR contained 60 Vbeta and 13 Jbeta primers. The assay was immunoSEQ multiplex PCR, and TCRdb's table has in-frame clones only and misses some. The table includes about 170,000 clones, approximately 79% detected once. Sequences were obtained from PBMCs. These receptors were obtained from a male donor in good health and CMV-seronegative.

The chain couples TRBV6-1 to TRBJ2-7; the D is unclear. The V end lost 3 bases, the J end lost 2 bases, and 11 bases lay between the germline ends. The CDR3 runs 14 residues. Germline values: CDR1 MNHNS, CDR2 SASEGT. The CDR3 is CASSESRSAYEQYF. The CDR3 DNA is TGTGCCAGCAGTGAGTCCAGATCAGCCTACGAGCAGTACTTC.

This chain connects TRBV27 to TRBJ2-5; D gene ambiguous. The J call is in doubt because the DNA end fits TRBJ2-7 better. This CDR3 comprises 12 residues. The germline CDR1 and CDR2 sequences are MNHEY and SMNVEV (reference sequence). This CDR3 is CASSKNTYEQYF. CDR3 coding DNA: TGTGCCAGCAGTAAAAATACCTACGAGCAGTACTTC.

This clone has more than one count but fewer than ten. Here the CDR3 reads CASSLERGAGVESPLHF. CDR3 sequence (DNA): TGCGCCAGCAGCTTGGAAAGAGGGGCGGGGGTTGAATCACCCCTCCACTTT. The rearrangement uses TRBV5-1 and TRBJ1-6, with D tentatively TRBD1 (5 bases). This CDR3 is 17 amino acids long. Trimming shortened V by 0 bases and J by 10 bases, and 20 bases separated the two germline ends. Germline V lookup: CDR1 SGHRS, CDR2 YFSETQ.